The T cell receptor (beta chain) under discussion was sequenced for a study of blood T cells in healthy people across ages. From germline, CDR1 is SEHNR and CDR2 FQNEAQ (reference sequence). V was clipped by 1 base and J by 4 bases, with 9 bases between them. The CDR3 totals 14 residues. Extraction of total RNA produced a minimum of 5 micrograms from each sample. Primed by a sample-barcoded 5' primer and a J-beta primer mix, a second PCR proceeded for 7 to 11 cycles. TCRdb re-derived calls from the 5' RACE reads in MiXCR, one entry per CDR3 protein. Seen here are roughly 800,000 distinct CDR3 sequences, 25% observed once, and the top ten hold roughly 9%. These sequences were also reported in another study, on T cells of mothers and their children. That report adds: A few healthy Caucasian mothers, along with their six children, were the donors. A slight, non-significant increase in overlap was found for related mother-child pairs relative to unrelated pairs.

Sequencing was done on a sample of blood. V gene TRBV7-9 combines with J gene TRBJ2-3, with D perhaps matching TRBD1 or TRBD2 (5 bases each). The source is a boy aged 5-17 years in good health. Here the CDR3 DNA reads TGTGCCAGCAGCTTAGGTGAGGGACCAGATACGCAGTATTTT. It translates to CASSLGEGPDTQYF. The full variable domain, with the rest looked up from reference TRBV7-9 and TRBJ2-3, is DTGVSQNPRHKITKRGQNVTFRCDPISEHNRLYWYRQTLGQGPEFLTYFQNEAQLEKSRLLSDRFSAERPKGSFSTLEIQRTEQGDSAMYLCASSLGEGPDTQYFGPGTRLTVL.